The present T cell receptor (beta chain) was sequenced within a study of blood T cells in healthy people across ages. Next came a second PCR, run for about 7 to 11 cycles, which used a sample-barcoded 5' primer along with a J-beta primer mix. MiXCR, run by TCRdb on the 5' RACE reads, gives a single entry per CDR3 protein. The table lists about 730,000 distinct CDR3 sequences, around 40% of them singletons. This clonotype was sampled from a woman in her fifties or sixties in good health. Sequenced input: blood.

As DNA, the CDR3 is TGTGCCAGCAGCTTCGGACAGGGTTACTACGAGCAGTACTTC. Translated: CASSFGQGYYEQYF. The chain couples TRBV7-9 to TRBJ2-5, with 8 bases identical to TRBD1. TRBJ2-7 explains the end of the DNA better; the J call may be wrong. The CDR3 loop spans 14 amino acids. Germline-derived CDR1 and CDR2 are SEHNR and FQNEAQ (reference sequence).